Following are 16 T cell receptor beta chains from one sample sequenced in a study of molecular identifiers for immune sequencing clone quantification. TCRdb called the PCR reads again in MiXCR, with one record for every CDR3 protein. The data show some 96,000 distinct CDR3 sequences, roughly 24% seen once. The specimen was naive CD8+ T cells from blood, with Jurkat cell RNA spiked in. Sample subset: FACS-sorted CD8+CD4-CCR7+CD45RA+ naive T cells. All receptors come from a human donor in good health. Some libraries in this study had Jurkat cell RNA spiked in.

For this clonotype: A clone one base away is much larger, so this may be a read error. This rearrangement joins TRBV3-2 to TRBJ1-3. TRBV3-2 corresponds to a pseudogene. The CDR3 has 15 amino acids. DNA of the CDR3: TGTGCCAGCCGCCAAGGCGGGAGCTCTGGAAACACCATATATTTT. Amino acids: CASRQGGSSGNTIYF.

This clonotype appeared many times. The chain couples TRBV27 to TRBJ2-1, with 7 bases lining up with TRBD2. Trimming took 6 bases from V and 5 from J; bases not matched to a gene: 13. CDR1 and CDR2 from the germline V gene are MNHEY and SMNVEV (reference sequence). The CDR3 is 16 amino acids. CDR3 protein: CASSYLEGLGHNEQFF. The CDR3 nucleotides are TGTGCCAGCAGCTACCTCGAAGGACTAGGTCACAATGAGCAGTTCTTC.

This clonotype was counted many times. The gene calls are TRBV7-8 and TRBJ1-1; D is ambiguous. Germline CDR1 is SGHVS and CDR2 is FQNEAQ. Trimming pared 5 bases from V and 11 bases from J, leaving 15 bases between. This CDR3 region has 12 residues. The DNA for the CDR3 is TGTGCCAGCAGCCCCGACGGGGTTTTCGCTTTCTTT. It encodes CASSPDGVFAFF.

In its sample, this clonotype was seen a few times. This sequence joins TRBV7-9 and TRBJ2-1; perhaps TRBD1 as D (7 bases). The V end was cut by 4 bases, the J end by 0 bases, with 19 bases between. The CDR3 is 18 residues long. From germline, CDR1 is SEHNR and CDR2 FQNEAQ (reference sequence). Here the CDR3 reads CASSSLGGQKSSYNEQFF. In DNA, the CDR3 is TGTGCCAGCAGCTCCCTCGGGGGACAGAAGAGCTCCTACAATGAGCAGTTCTTC.

This clonotype was picked up many times. This chain uses TRBV28 with TRBJ2-7; D ambiguous. V dropped 5 bases and J dropped 3 bases, with 11 bases sitting between them. The CDR3 sequence is 13 residues long. The germline gives CDR1 MDHEN, CDR2 SYDVKM. CDR3 residues: CASSLGILYEQYF. In DNA form, the CDR3 reads TGTGCCAGCAGTCTGGGGATCCTCTACGAGCAGTACTTC. The variable domain in full, completed from reference TRBV28 and TRBJ2-7, reads DVKVTQSSRYLVKRTGEKVFLECVQDMDHENMFWYRQDPGLGLRLIYFSYDVKMKEKGDIPEGYSVSREKKERFSLILESASTNQTSMYLCASSLGILYEQYFGPGTRLTVT.

In this sample, this clonotype turned up many times. This chain uses TRBV7-2 with TRBJ1-1; D gene uncertain. Between the trimmed V and J ends, which lost 1 base and 0 bases, there was a span of 6 bases. CDR1 and CDR2 from the germline V gene are SGHTA and FQGNSA. The CDR3 runs to 14 residues. CDR3 DNA: TGTGCCAGCAGCTTAGTGTACCTGAACACTGAAGCTTTCTTT. It yields the protein CASSLVYLNTEAFF.

This clonotype was picked up many times. CDR3 DNA: TGTGCCAGCAGAGCCACGGTAGGGACCTACGAGCAGTACTTC. Protein sequence: CASRATVGTYEQYF. The chain links TRBV28 to TRBJ2-7, with D hard to call. The CDR3 is 14 residues long. Germline lookup yields CDR1 MDHEN and CDR2 SYDVKM. V gave up 6 bases and J gave up 2 bases, with 14 bases separating them. Full variable domain (outside the CDR3, taken from reference TRBV28 and TRBJ2-7): DVKVTQSSRYLVKRTGEKVFLECVQDMDHENMFWYRQDPGLGLRLIYFSYDVKMKEKGDIPEGYSVSREKKERFSLILESASTNQTSMYLCASRATVGTYEQYFGPGTRLTVT.

This clonotype was recorded many times. The rearrangement uses TRBV11-2 and TRBJ2-5, with TRBD2 matching 7 bases. The CDR3 runs to 13 residues. Germline loops: CDR1 SGHAT, CDR2 FQNNGV. V was clipped by 6 bases and J by 3 bases; unmatched bases: 4. The CDR3 DNA sequence: TGTGCCAGCAGACCTACTAGCGAAGAGACCCAGTACTTC. It translates to CASRPTSEETQYF.

The table lists this clonotype with many counts. V usage is TRBV2 and J usage is TRBJ2-3; 10 positions match TRBD2. The CDR3 runs to 16 residues. CDR1 SNHLY and CDR2 FYNNEI come from the germline V gene. Trimming cost V 3 bases and J 2 bases; bases outside gene matches: 5. This CDR3 is CASSDWGTSVTDTQYF. In DNA form, the CDR3 reads TGTGCCAGCAGTGATTGGGGGACTAGCGTCACAGATACGCAGTATTTT.

This clonotype was counted many times. The V and J genes are TRBV6-5 and TRBJ2-3, with unresolved D. The CDR3 runs 13 residues. Germline CDR1 MNHEY, CDR2 SVGAGI. The V end was cut by 5 bases, the J end by 1 base, with 7 bases between. CDR3 loop: CASSVSGTDTQYF. The CDR3 DNA is TGTGCCAGCAGTGTAAGCGGCACAGATACGCAGTATTTT.

Comment on this clonotype: A much more abundant neighbour one base away suggests this may be a read error. V usage is TRBV6-2 or TRBV6-3 and J usage is TRBJ1-1, with D tentatively TRBD1 (5 bases). V was shortened by 1 base and J by 4 bases, with 10 bases between the two germline ends. CDR1 is MNHEY and CDR2 is SVGEGT in the germline V gene. The CDR3 extends over 14 amino acids. DNA for the CDR3: TGTGCCAGCAGTTACTGGGGCACGAGCACTGAAGCTTTCTTT. This gives the protein CASSYWGTSTEAFF.

This clonotype was picked up many times. The chain carries TRBV6-5 and TRBJ2-6; D gene uncertain. The CDR3 is 14 residues long. CDR1 is MNHEY, CDR2 SVGAGI, per germline. V lost 5 bases to trimming and J lost 2 bases, with 7 bases between them. The CDR3 DNA follows: TGTGCCAGCAGTCTCGGCGCTGGGGCCAACGTCCTGACTTTC. This sequence encodes CASSLGAGANVLTF.

This clonotype was observed a handful of times. A much larger clone differs by one base, so this may be a read error. The chain combines TRBV11-2 with TRBJ2-1; 15 positions match TRBD2. The CDR3 is made up of 16 amino acids. CDR1 is SGHAT, CDR2 FQNNGV, per germline. V gave up 8 bases and J gave up 7 bases; unmatched junction bases: 9. The CDR3 DNA follows: TGTGCCAGCCGCCCCAGGACTAGCGGGAGGGGGAATGAGCAGTTCTTC. Its translation is CASRPRTSGRGNEQFF.

The rearrangement links TRBV4-1 to TRBJ1-1; possibly TRBD1 for D (5 bases). Germline V gene lookup returns CDR1 MGHRA and CDR2 YSYEKL. Trimming cost V 0 bases and J 6 bases, with 14 bases left between them. CDR3 length: 15 amino acids. The CDR3 region is CASSQDLDSNAEAFF. CDR3 nucleotide sequence: TGCGCCAGCAGCCAAGATTTAGACAGCAACGCTGAAGCTTTCTTT.

This clonotype was seen a handful of times. The J gene is TRBJ2-3, the V gene TRBV6-4; no firm D call. V lost 0 bases and J lost 0, with 10 bases in between. CDR1 and CDR2 from the germline V gene are MRHNA and SNTAGT. This CDR3 has 16 residues. The CDR3 DNA follows: TGTGCCAGCAGTGACTCGATAAGCCCTAGCACAGATACGCAGTATTTT. Translation: CASSDSISPSTDTQYF.

This clonotype occurred many times. The gene calls are TRBV7-6 and TRBJ2-3, with TRBD2 identical over 10 bases. The J segment lost 4 bases and the V segment lost 4 bases, leaving 8 bases of the junction unmatched. The CDR3 is 16 amino acids. Germline V gene data show CDR1 as SGHVS and CDR2 as FNYEAQ. The CDR3 DNA reads as TGTGCCAGCAGCTCAACTAAAGCGGGAGGGCCAGATACGCAGTATTTT. Its protein is CASSSTKAGGPDTQYF.